Sequencing of this T cell receptor beta chain was carried out in a study of T cell changes during pregnancy in multiple sclerosis. Here immunoSEQ multiplex PCR was the method, and the copy in TCRdb shows in-frame clones only, minus some. The sample includes about 40,000 clones, roughly 94% seen only once; the top ten take around 1.6%. The sequencing here drew on peripheral blood, taken in the third trimester of pregnancy. The sequence came from a female donor with multiple sclerosis, enrolled in a pregnancy study.

CDR3 in DNA: TGTGCCACCAGCAGAGAGGCAGGCGCAGGCGTTTCGGGGAATGAGCAGTTCTTC. Protein sequence: CATSREAGAGVSGNEQFF. V gene TRBV15 combines with J gene TRBJ2-1, with D perhaps matching TRBD2 (5 bases). Germline V gene lookup returns CDR1 LNHNV and CDR2 YYDKDF (reference sequence). This CDR3 is built from 18 residues. V lost 0 bases and J 7 bases, leaving 22 bases between the germline ends.